This TCR beta chain was sequenced for a study of T cell repertoires in cytomegalovirus infection. For the study at large: Public TCR beta signatures marked donors with CMV infection and the matching HLA. Findings of the study overall: Frequencies of public TCR beta families were cumulated, and this identified carriers of CMV plus the relevant HLA.

This clonotype has just a few counts. Its target is unknown. TCRdb analysed the reads with MiXCR anew, one entry per CDR3 protein. The table shows roughly 640,000 distinct CDR3 sequences, with approximately 25% occurring only once. The sequenced sample consisted of CD8+ T cells from PBMCs. This sequence originates from a human donor in good health (CMV status not recorded). Some clones in this sample may be carry-over from other donors' samples.

The CDR3 DNA follows: TGTGCCAGTAGTACTGGGACAGCTACTTCTTTCTACAATGAGCAGTTCTTC. Translating it yields CASSTGTATSFYNEQFF. The chain joins TRBV19 to TRBJ2-1; 7 bases match TRBD1. The CDR3 spans 17 residues. V lost 4 bases to trimming and J lost 3 bases; unmatched junction nucleotides: 12. Germline lookup yields CDR1 LNHDA and CDR2 SQIVND (reference sequence).